This note documents a single T cell receptor (beta chain) sequence. The antigen is undetermined. This entry is derived from a study of cytomegalovirus exposure and HLA in healthy donors. At the level of the study: Ancestry clustering placed 81% of about 400 genotyped donors in the Caucasian-associated cluster.

Study results and caveats: Among immune exposure information, only CMV serostatus was available.

The CDR3 extends over 14 amino acids. Trimming stripped 3 bases from V and 0 bases from J, with 11 bases between. Germline V gene lookup returns CDR1 SQVTM and CDR2 ANQGSEA. PCR primers comprised 60 Vbeta and 13 Jbeta primers. The method was immunoSEQ multiplex PCR; TCRdb's version includes in-frame clones alone and lacks a portion of them. The sample has tens of thousands of clones. The rearrangement joins TRBV29-1 to TRBJ2-5; D unresolved. This TCR was recovered from a human donor in good health. Specimen: PBMCs. The CDR3 loop is CSVEGSKYQETQYF. CDR3 coding DNA: TGCAGCGTTGAGGGCAGCAAGTACCAAGAGACCCAGTACTTC.